The 29 T cell receptor beta chains given below trace back to one sample, sequenced in a study of shared clonotypes between healthy human individuals. Some clones are missing from TCRdb's copy, which holds only in-frame ones; the method was immunoSEQ multiplex PCR. The top ten hold 1.4% to 1.5% of the sample, which has 950,000 to 1,100,000 clones, around 76% seen once. The sample comprised memory CD4+ T cells sorted from blood. The subset: CD45RA-negative fraction. Receptors were obtained from a man aged 18 to 30 in good health.

The chain carries TRBV5-6 and TRBJ2-7; TRBD2 agrees at 7 bases. CDR3 size: 16 residues. J was trimmed by 7 bases and V by 4 bases; bases with no gene match: 17. Germline CDR1 SGHDT, CDR2 YYEEEE. The CDR3 DNA sequence: TGTGCCAGCAGCACATGGCGTCCCGGGGGGTCCCCTGAGCAGTACTTC. Amino acid sequence: CASSTWRPGGSPEQYF.

The V and J genes are TRBV27 and TRBJ1-5; D possibly corresponds to TRBD1 (6 bases). V shed 0 bases and J shed 0 bases, with 21 bases lying between them. The CDR3 sequence is 20 residues long. Germline-derived CDR1 and CDR2 are MNHEY and SMNVEV (reference sequence). The CDR3 DNA sequence: TGTGCCAGCAGTTTATCGGGGGGCCAGGTGGGTGTTGGTAGCAATCAGCCCCAGCATTTT. Amino acids: CASSLSGGQVGVGSNQPQHF.

This clone turned up a few times. The chain combines TRBV11-2 with TRBJ2-1; 12 nucleotides agree with TRBD2. The J segment lost 8 bases and the V segment lost 1 base, leaving 3 bases of the junction unmatched. The CDR3 has 15 amino acids. Germline V gene sequence: CDR1 SGHAT, CDR2 FQNNGV. The CDR3 here is CASSLGTSGIYEQFF. DNA of the CDR3: TGTGCCAGCAGCTTAGGGACTAGCGGGATCTATGAGCAGTTCTTC.

Concerning this clone itself: One junction end does not reproduce the germline sequence, and a read error may be involved. The rearrangement joins TRBV7-7 to TRBJ2-5, with a tentative D call TRBD2 (6 bases). This CDR3 contains 14 residues. Germline V gene data show CDR1 as SSHAT and CDR2 as FNYEAQ (reference sequence). Here the CDR3 reads CASSRSGVQETQYF. The CDR3 coding sequence is TGTGCTAGCAGCCGCTCGGGGGTTCAAGAGACCCAGTACTTC.

The chain employs TRBV7-9 and TRBJ2-5; D call uncertain. The J call may be incorrect, as the DNA end agrees better with TRBJ2-7. Per germline, CDR1 SEHNR and CDR2 FQNEAQ (reference sequence). CDR3 length equals 12 residues. CDR3 DNA: TGTGCCAGCAGCCAAGGGTCCTACGAGCAGTACTTC. Amino acid sequence: CASSQGSYEQYF.

The genes are TRBV6-5 and TRBJ2-2; TRBD1 agrees at 7 bases. The length of the CDR3 is 14 residues. Germline CDR1 MNHEY, CDR2 SVGAGI. V shed 7 bases, J shed 3 bases, and the junction held 5 bases outside the gene matches. The DNA for the CDR3 is TGTGCCAGCATGAACAGGGGTTACACCGGGGAGCTGTTTTTT. Translating gives CASMNRGYTGELFF.

This chain uses TRBV11-3 with TRBJ2-7, with TRBD1 matching over 11 bases. The CDR3 extends over 14 amino acids. Looked up from germline, CDR1 is SGHNT and CDR2 is YENEEA. V lost 5 bases and J lost 4; bases outside the gene matches: 4. For the CDR3, the DNA is TGTGCCAGCAGCCCGGGACAGGGGGATTACGAGCAGTACTTC. Translating gives CASSPGQGDYEQYF.

The CDR3, as DNA: TGCGCCAGCAGCCCGGGAGGCCCTAAAGAGACCCAGTACTTC. Its protein product is CASSPGGPKETQYF. The chain employs TRBV5-1 and TRBJ2-5, with 7 bases identical to TRBD2. In germline, CDR1 is SGHRS, CDR2 YFSETQ. CDR3 length: 14 residues. The trim removed 4 bases at V and 3 bases at J, leaving 6 bases unmatched.

The chain links TRBV7-9 to TRBJ1-6, with D unclear. The V end lost 0 bases, the J end lost 6 bases, and 9 bases lay between the germline ends. The length of the CDR3 is 15 residues. Germline CDR1 reads SEHNR; CDR2 reads FQNEAQ (reference sequence). CDR3 sequence (DNA): TGTGCCAGCAGCTTAGCCCTAAACCCTAATTCACCCCTCCACTTT. It is translated as CASSLALNPNSPLHF. The full variable domain, with the rest looked up from reference TRBV7-9 and TRBJ1-6, is DTGVSQNPRHKITKRGQNVTFRCDPISEHNRLYWYRQTLGQGPEFLTYFQNEAQLEKSRLLSDRFSAERPKGSFSTLEIQRTEQGDSAMYLCASSLALNPNSPLHFGNGTRLTVT.

This clone occurred a few times. The chain employs TRBV7-2 and TRBJ2-1; 9 bases map to TRBD2. The CDR3 has 15 residues. V shed 2 bases, J shed 9 bases, and the junction held 8 bases outside the gene matches. Germline loops: CDR1 SGHTA, CDR2 FQGNSA. The CDR3 nucleotides read TGTGCCAGCAGCTTACTTGCGGGGGGGAGGGTTGAGCAGTTCTTC. Its translation is CASSLLAGGRVEQFF.

Turning to this clone: One end of the junction varies from germline; a read error may be responsible. The chain links TRBV30 to TRBJ2-3; 9 nucleotides agree with TRBD2. Germline-derived CDR1 and CDR2 are GTSNPN and SVGIG (reference sequence). The length of the CDR3 is 13 residues. The CDR3: CAWSDSPSGAGHF. The CDR3 nucleotides are TGTGCCTGGAGTGACTCCCCTAGCGGGGCCGGGCATTTT. Looking up the rest from reference TRBV30 and TRBJ2-3 gives the full variable domain: SQTIHQWPATLVQPVGSPLSLECTVEGTSNPNLYWYRQAAGRGLQLLFYSVGIGQISSEVPQNLSASRPQDRQFILSSKKLLLSDSGFYLCAWSDSPSGAGHFGPGTRLTVL.

J is TRBJ2-1 and V is TRBV5-1, with 11 bases fitting TRBD1. Germline V gene lookup returns CDR1 SGHRS and CDR2 YFSETQ. CDR3 length equals 15 residues. With V trimmed by 4 bases and J by 9 bases, 9 bases remained unmatched. CDR3 DNA sequence: TGCGCCAGCAGCCAGGACAGGGGGCGCACAAGTGAGCAGTTCTTC. Protein sequence: CASSQDRGRTSEQFF.

This clone was detected once. The rearrangement uses TRBV30 and TRBJ2-7; maybe TRBD2 (6 bases). CDR1 and CDR2 (germline): GTSNPN, SVGIG (reference sequence). The CDR3 contains 13 residues. The V end was cut by 3 bases, the J end by 3 bases, with 12 bases between. The CDR3 nucleotides read TGTGCCTGGAGCCGGAAGGGACTCTACGAGCAGTACTTC. Protein product: CAWSRKGLYEQYF. Drawing the rest from reference TRBV30 and TRBJ2-7, the complete variable domain is SQTIHQWPATLVQPVGSPLSLECTVEGTSNPNLYWYRQAAGRGLQLLFYSVGIGQISSEVPQNLSASRPQDRQFILSSKKLLLSDSGFYLCAWSRKGLYEQYFGPGTRLTVT.

The chain employs TRBV21-1 and TRBJ2-3. TRBV21-1 is assigned pseudogene status. This CDR3 is built from 14 residues. CDR3: CASSKKGGTDTQYF. In nucleotides, the CDR3 is TGTGCCAGCAGCAAAAAAGGCGGCACAGATACGCAGTATTTT.

V usage is TRBV9 and J usage is TRBJ1-3; D may be TRBD1 (5 bases). The CDR3 spans 14 residues. V lost 0 bases and J 4 bases, leaving 8 bases between the germline ends. The germline gives CDR1 SGDLS, CDR2 YYNGEE. The CDR3 is CASSVGQQGNTIYF. The CDR3, as DNA: TGTGCCAGCAGCGTAGGACAGCAAGGAAACACCATATATTTT.

The count of this clone is one. The V call is TRBV10-3, the J call TRBJ2-3; 11 bases match TRBD1. Germline trimming cut 4 bases from V and 3 bases from J; bases unmatched to any gene: 9. The germline gives CDR1 ENHRY, CDR2 SYGVKD. This CDR3 contains 17 residues. The CDR3 region is CAISGAGTGGRTDTQYF. The DNA of the CDR3 is TGTGCCATCAGTGGGGCCGGGACAGGGGGTAGGACAGATACGCAGTATTTT.

This CDR3 reads CAISDSGPETQYF. Written as DNA, the CDR3 is TGTGCCATCAGTGATAGTGGGCCGGAGACCCAGTACTTC. The chain links TRBV10-3 to TRBJ2-5, with no clear D. The ends were cut back, 3 bases at V and 5 bases at J, with 10 bases in the middle. The CDR3 contains 13 residues. Germline V gives CDR1 ENHRY, CDR2 SYGVKD.

This sequence joins TRBV6-6 and TRBJ2-3; D uncertain. The V and J ends lost 5 bases and 9 bases respectively, with 9 bases between them. The CDR3 loop spans 11 amino acids. Germline CDR1 MNHNY, CDR2 SVGAGI (reference sequence). CDR3 nucleotide sequence: TGTGCCAGCAGTAACCTCGGGACGCAGTATTTT. This encodes CASSNLGTQYF.

The chain uses TRBV10-3 and TRBJ2-5; D may match TRBD1 or TRBD2 (6 bases each). Germline lookup yields CDR1 ENHRY and CDR2 SYGVKD. This CDR3 has 14 amino acids. Trimming removed 5 bases from V and 11 bases from J, with 21 bases in between. CDR3 loop: CAISSDSGAGEQYF. In nucleotides, the CDR3 is TGTGCCATCAGTTCAGATTCGGGGGCAGGAGAGCAGTACTTC.

The gene calls are TRBV7-2 and TRBJ2-2; D unclear. Germline assignment: CDR1 SGHTA and CDR2 FQGNSA. The CDR3 totals 16 residues. Trimming stripped 5 bases from V and 0 bases from J, with 13 bases between. The CDR3 DNA reads as TGTGCCAGCAGCCCAAACCAAGGTCCGAACACCGGGGAGCTGTTTTTT. This codes for CASSPNQGPNTGELFF.

A word on this clone: This sample also contains other DNA sequences that code for the same CDR3. This CDR3 reads CASSYSRETQYF. The CDR3 DNA reads as TGTGCCAGCAGTTACTCGCGCGAGACCCAGTACTTC. The genes are TRBV6-5 and TRBJ2-5, with no clear D. V lost 0 bases and J 5 bases, leaving 4 bases between the germline ends. This CDR3 has 12 amino acids. Looked up from germline, CDR1 is MNHEY and CDR2 is SVGAGI.

V usage is TRBV7-9 and J usage is TRBJ2-7; TRBD1 is a possible D gene (6 bases). Per germline, CDR1 SEHNR and CDR2 FQNEAQ (reference sequence). CDR3 size: 12 residues. V was clipped by 5 bases and J by 7 bases, with 12 bases between them. CDR3 sequence (DNA): TGTGCCAGCAGCCCTACCCAGGGGGAGCAGTACTTC. Protein: CASSPTQGEQYF.

V gene TRBV6-1 combines with J gene TRBJ2-1; D possibly corresponds to TRBD2 (6 bases). CDR1 and CDR2 (germline): MNHNS, SASEGT. CDR3 length: 14 residues. V was shortened by 6 bases and J by 4 bases, with 13 bases between the two germline ends. CDR3 loop: CASRASGTYNEQFF. The CDR3 DNA reads as TGTGCCAGCAGAGCCTCCGGGACTTACAATGAGCAGTTCTTC.

This chain joins TRBV7-2 and TRBJ1-3, with a tentative D call TRBD1 (6 bases). The V end lost 0 bases, the J end lost 4 bases, and 10 bases lay between the germline ends. Per germline, CDR1 SGHTA and CDR2 FQGNSA. This CDR3 comprises 15 residues. CDR3 region: CASSLAGGKGNTIYF. For the CDR3, the DNA is TGTGCCAGCAGCTTAGCAGGGGGAAAAGGAAACACCATATATTTT.

This clone was found once. The junction differs from germline at one of its ends, possibly a read error. V gene TRBV30 combines with J gene TRBJ1-2, with 7 bases that match TRBD1. CDR1 and CDR2 from the germline V gene are GTSNPN and SVGIG (reference sequence). The CDR3 sequence is 11 residues long. The CDR3 here is CAWITLAGGNF. In nucleotides, the CDR3 is TGTGCCTGGATAACATTGGCAGGGGGTAACTTC.

This rearrangement joins TRBV18 to TRBJ1-2; unclear D gene. Deletions cut 3 bases from V and 4 bases from J, with 15 bases between. The CDR3 length is 15 residues. Germline V gene lookup returns CDR1 KGHSH and CDR2 LQKENI. CDR3 in amino acids: CASSPSTGVSYGYTF. In DNA form, the CDR3 reads TGTGCCAGCTCACCTAGCACCGGAGTTAGCTATGGCTACACCTTC.

The CDR3 nucleotides read TGTGCCAGCAGTGAACAGGGGTTGGGGCAGCCCCAGCATTTT. It codes for CASSEQGLGQPQHF. V usage is TRBV7-2 and J usage is TRBJ1-5; 7 bases line up with TRBD1. V was clipped by 6 bases and J by 7 bases; unmatched bases: 9. The CDR3 loop spans 14 amino acids. Germline CDR1 and CDR2: SGHTA and FQGNSA. Full variable domain (missing parts from reference TRBV7-2 and TRBJ1-5): GAGVSQSPSNKVTEKGKDVELRCDPISGHTALYWYRQSLGQGLEFLIYFQGNSAPDKSGLPSDRFSAERTGGSVSTLTIQRTQQEDSAVYLCASSEQGLGQPQHFGDGTRLSIL.

This clone turned up a few times. V usage is TRBV30 and J usage is TRBJ1-6; D ambiguous. Trimming pared 0 bases from V and 6 bases from J, leaving 12 bases between. The germline CDR1 and CDR2 sequences are GTSNPN and SVGIG (reference sequence). The CDR3 contains 15 residues. CDR3 protein: CAWSVTGLGNSPLHF. CDR3 in DNA: TGTGCCTGGAGTGTAACGGGCCTGGGTAATTCACCCCTCCACTTT.

The table lists this clone with a count of one. The rearrangement links TRBV7-2 to TRBJ2-7, with a tentative D call TRBD1 (5 bases). The germline V gene encodes CDR1 SGHTA and CDR2 FQGNSA. The V gene lost 1 base and the J gene lost 2 bases, with 12 bases spanning the gap. The CDR3 length is 15 residues. Written as DNA, the CDR3 is TGTGCCAGCAGCTTAGTTTGGAAAGGGGCCTACGAGCAGTACTTC. Translating gives CASSLVWKGAYEQYF.